The 25 T cell receptor beta chains presented below share a single source sample, sequenced in a study of cytomegalovirus exposure and HLA in healthy donors. PCR was performed using 60 Vbeta and 13 Jbeta primers. Here immunoSEQ multiplex PCR was the method, and the copy in TCRdb shows in-frame clones only, minus some. The sample has approximately 140,000 clones, approximately 73% seen once. Sequenced: PBMCs. These receptors all come from a woman in her late teens or twenties in good health and CMV-seronegative.

With regard to this clone: Other DNA sequences in the same sample also yield this CDR3. This chain joins TRBV18 and TRBJ2-5; unclear D gene. Per the germline V gene, CDR1 is KGHSH and CDR2 is LQKENI. This CDR3 has 16 amino acids. The V end lost 2 bases, the J end lost 4 bases, and 17 bases lay between the germline ends. CDR3 coding DNA: TGTGCCAGCTCACCAGTTAACAGAGATGTGCGAGAGACCCAGTACTTC. Encoded protein: CASSPVNRDVRETQYF. The variable domain in full, completed from reference TRBV18 and TRBJ2-5, reads NAGVMQNPRHLVRRRGQEARLRCSPMKGHSHVYWYRQLPEEGLKFMVYLQKENIIDESGMPKERFSAEFPKEGPSILRIQQVVRGDSAAYFCASSPVNRDVRETQYFGPGTRLLVL.

This chain connects TRBV28 to TRBJ1-6; no definite D call. Germline values: CDR1 MDHEN, CDR2 SYDVKM. The CDR3 is 12 amino acids. Trimming pared 3 bases from V and 7 bases from J, leaving 4 bases between. In nucleotides, the CDR3 is TGTGCCAGCAGTTTGGGCAATTCACCCCTCCACTTT. It yields the protein CASSLGNSPLHF. The full variable domain, rest sourced from reference TRBV28 and TRBJ1-6, is DVKVTQSSRYLVKRTGEKVFLECVQDMDHENMFWYRQDPGLGLRLIYFSYDVKMKEKGDIPEGYSVSREKKERFSLILESASTNQTSMYLCASSLGNSPLHFGNGTRLTVT.

This sequence joins TRBV6-1 and TRBJ2-1; a possible D gene is TRBD2 (5 bases). The V and J ends lost 5 bases and 8 bases respectively, with 13 bases between them. The CDR3 loop spans 13 amino acids. CDR1 and CDR2 from the germline V gene are MNHNS and SASEGT. In DNA form, the CDR3 reads TGTGCCAGCAGTCGGGCCGTGAGGGATGAGCAGTTCTTC. The encoded protein is CASSRAVRDEQFF.

The rearrangement uses TRBV5-4 and TRBJ2-2; TRBD2 might be the D (7 bases). The CDR3 has 16 residues. Germline V lookup: CDR1 SGHNT, CDR2 YYREEE (reference sequence). Trimming took 6 bases from V and 6 from J, leaving 21 bases between them. This chain's CDR3 is CASTNRGRGYAGELFF. The CDR3 coding sequence is TGTGCCAGCACCAACCGGGGGCGGGGGTATGCCGGGGAGCTGTTTTTT.

The chain links TRBV18 to TRBJ1-2; no firm D call. The CDR3 loop spans 17 amino acids. Trimming took off 2 bases at V and 0 bases at J, with 16 bases between the two ends. The germline V gene encodes CDR1 KGHSH and CDR2 LQKENI. The CDR3 bases are TGTGCCAGCTCACCAATCGGCCGGAGCAGTCCTAACTATGGCTACACCTTC. As protein: CASSPIGRSSPNYGYTF.

V and J are TRBV5-1 and TRBJ2-1; no definite D call. Germline values: CDR1 SGHRS, CDR2 YFSETQ. Trimming removed 5 bases from V and 16 bases from J, with 19 bases in between. This CDR3 has 12 amino acids. The CDR3 nucleotides read TGCGCCAGCAGGGATACAGTCTTCCCAATCTTCTTC. Translated, it gives CASRDTVFPIFF.

This clone was picked up a small number of times. V and J are TRBV7-2 and TRBJ2-1; 13 nucleotides match TRBD2. Trimming removed 10 bases from V and 3 bases from J; junction bases left unmatched: 6. Germline V gene sequence: CDR1 SGHTA, CDR2 FQGNSA. This CDR3 region has 15 residues. The CDR3 loop is CATSLAGGYYNEQFF. In DNA, the CDR3 is TGTGCCACCTCACTAGCGGGGGGGTACTACAATGAGCAGTTCTTC.

V gene TRBV5-4 combines with J gene TRBJ2-7; D might be TRBD1 (7 bases). This CDR3 has 13 amino acids. The germline V and J ends were trimmed by 0 bases and 7 bases, with 11 bases remaining between them. Germline CDR1 and CDR2: SGHNT and YYREEE (reference sequence). In DNA form, the CDR3 reads TGTGCCAGCAGCTTGGGCGGGACAGAGGAGCAGTACGTC. This gives the protein CASSLGGTEEQYV.

This clone was observed a few times. The chain links TRBV14 to TRBJ2-7; maybe TRBD1 (6 bases). V lost 4 bases and J lost 0, with 13 bases in between. The germline CDR1 and CDR2 sequences are SGHDN and FVKESK. CDR3 length equals 15 residues. CDR3 bases: TGTGCCAGCAGCCCCAGGGGCACAAGCTCCTACGAGCAGTACTTC. This sequence encodes CASSPRGTSSYEQYF.

This chain connects TRBV19 to TRBJ2-1; D is unclear. CDR3 length: 13 amino acids. The V and J ends lost 3 bases and 6 bases respectively, with 9 bases between them. Germline loops: CDR1 LNHDA, CDR2 SQIVND (reference sequence). The chain's CDR3 is CASSIQSPNEQFF. The CDR3 region has the DNA TGTGCCAGTAGTATCCAGTCCCCCAATGAGCAGTTCTTC.

The V gene is TRBV28, the J gene TRBJ1-1; 12 bases align to TRBD1. Germline CDR1 MDHEN, CDR2 SYDVKM. The CDR3 consists of 18 residues. Trimming at V came to 5 bases and at J to 0 bases, leaving 10 bases not matched to a gene. The CDR3 loop is CASSHRPGQGALNTEAFF. CDR3 coding DNA: TGTGCCAGCAGTCACCGCCCGGGACAGGGGGCCTTGAACACTGAAGCTTTCTTT.

The rearrangement joins TRBV18 to TRBJ1-1; TRBD1 matches 7 bases. Germline values: CDR1 KGHSH, CDR2 LQKENI. After removal of 8 bases from V and 1 base from J, the junction contained 10 bases not matched to a gene. The CDR3 length is 15 residues. The CDR3 loop is CASHPDRTANTEAFF. CDR3 sequence (DNA): TGTGCCAGCCACCCGGACAGGACAGCGAACACTGAAGCTTTCTTT.

The rearrangement uses TRBV7-9 and TRBJ1-1; the D gene is possibly TRBD1 (6 bases). V lost 4 bases to trimming and J lost 3 bases, with 12 bases between them. The germline V gene has CDR1 SEHNR and CDR2 FQNEAQ (reference sequence). The CDR3 extends over 14 amino acids. The CDR3 DNA is TGTGCCAGCAGCTCAGGCCAGGGGTACACTGAAGCTTTCTTT. Protein product: CASSSGQGYTEAFF.

V is TRBV28 and J is TRBJ2-1, with 13 bases that match TRBD2. The germline V gene has CDR1 MDHEN and CDR2 SYDVKM. The CDR3 length is 16 residues. J was trimmed by 0 bases and V by 8 bases; bases with no gene match: 4. The CDR3 DNA is TGTGCCAGCGGACTAGCGGGGGCCAGCTCCTACAATGAGCAGTTCTTC. Amino acids: CASGLAGASSYNEQFF.

V usage is TRBV7-9 and J usage is TRBJ1-1; TRBD1 might be the D (5 bases). The CDR3 runs 14 residues. Germline values: CDR1 SEHNR, CDR2 FQNEAQ (reference sequence). V was shortened by 5 bases and J by 4 bases, with 14 bases between the two germline ends. The CDR3 is CASSPHVGPTEAFF. As DNA, the CDR3 is TGTGCCAGCAGCCCCCACGTGGGGCCCACTGAAGCTTTCTTT.

The rearrangement joins TRBV19 to TRBJ1-1; TRBD1 aligns across 9 bases. V dropped 4 bases and J dropped 1; count of bases not matched to a gene: 7. The CDR3 totals 16 residues. Germline loops: CDR1 LNHDA, CDR2 SQIVND (reference sequence). The CDR3 nucleotides read TGTGCCAGTAGTACCAGGACAGGGGAAAAGAACACTGAAGCTTTCTTT. Translation: CASSTRTGEKNTEAFF.

J is TRBJ2-5 and V is TRBV25-1; TRBD2 matches 7 bases. The CDR3 runs to 13 residues. V lost 3 bases and J lost 7; bases outside the gene matches: 5. Germline values: CDR1 MGHDK, CDR2 SYGVNS. The CDR3 region has the DNA TGTGCCAGCAGTGATGGGACTATCGGGACCCAGTACTTC. Its translation is CASSDGTIGTQYF.

V and J are TRBV13 and TRBJ2-1, with unresolved D. Germline values: CDR1 PRHDT, CDR2 FYEKMQ (reference sequence). V dropped 5 bases and J dropped 5 bases, with 4 bases sitting between them. CDR3 size: 11 residues. CDR3 loop: CASSLNNEQFF. The CDR3, as DNA: TGTGCCAGCAGCCTAAACAATGAGCAGTTCTTC.

V is TRBV4-3 and J is TRBJ2-5; the match to TRBD2 covers 12 bases. Trimming removed 7 bases from V and 2 bases from J; junction bases left unmatched: 5. Germline V gives CDR1 LGHNA, CDR2 YSLEER. This CDR3 has 15 residues. The CDR3 coding sequence is TGCGCCAGCACCACTGGACTAGCGGGGCAAGAGACCCAGTACTTC. Amino acid sequence: CASTTGLAGQETQYF.

V and J are TRBV7-3 and TRBJ1-1; D unresolved. The length of the CDR3 is 13 residues. V shed 1 base and J shed 3 bases, with 6 bases lying between them. The germline V gene encodes CDR1 SGHTA and CDR2 FQGTGA. In DNA, the CDR3 is TGTGCCAGCAGCTTAATCGGGGACACTGAAGCTTTCTTT. Its translation: CASSLIGDTEAFF.

The chain has TRBV7-2 and TRBJ2-2; D unclear. This CDR3 spans 14 amino acids. V lost 5 bases and J lost 1, with 8 bases in between. Per germline, CDR1 SGHTA and CDR2 FQGNSA. The CDR3 loop reads CASSNRVNTGELFF. The CDR3 DNA reads TGTGCCAGCAGCAATCGGGTGAACACCGGGGAGCTGTTTTTT. Using reference TRBV7-2 and TRBJ2-2 for the parts outside the CDR3, the full variable domain is GAGVSQSPSNKVTEKGKDVELRCDPISGHTALYWYRQSLGQGLEFLIYFQGNSAPDKSGLPSDRFSAERTGGSVSTLTIQRTQQEDSAVYLCASSNRVNTGELFFGEGSRLTVL.

The rearrangement uses TRBV6-1 and TRBJ1-5, with D possibly matching TRBD1 (5 bases). V dropped 4 bases and J dropped 0 bases, with 16 bases sitting between them. CDR3 length: 17 residues. Looked up from germline, CDR1 is MNHNS and CDR2 is SASEGT. The CDR3 here is CASSAVRGTYSNQPQHF. The CDR3 DNA sequence: TGTGCCAGCAGTGCAGTACGAGGGACTTATAGCAATCAGCCCCAGCATTTT.

The chain couples TRBV11-2 to TRBJ2-1; a possible D gene is TRBD2 (6 bases). V lost 4 bases and J lost 0, with 13 bases in between. The CDR3 consists of 16 residues. Germline values: CDR1 SGHAT, CDR2 FQNNGV. In DNA, the CDR3 is TGTGCCAGCAGCTCACTAGCCCTGAGCTCCTACAATGAGCAGTTCTTC. As protein: CASSSLALSSYNEQFF.

This clone was counted once. The chain links TRBV11-3 to TRBJ1-5; D ambiguous. The CDR3 extends over 12 amino acids. V was clipped by 6 bases and J by 11 bases, with 14 bases between them. CDR1 and CDR2 from the germline V gene are SGHNT and YENEEA. The CDR3 sequence: CASSTGMGAQHF. CDR3 DNA: TGTGCCAGCAGTACCGGGATGGGAGCCCAGCATTTT.

This sequence joins TRBV5-1 and TRBJ1-1; weak D call: TRBD1 (6 bases). The V gene's germline CDR1 is SGHRS and CDR2 YFSETQ. Trimming pared 3 bases from V and 7 bases from J, leaving 13 bases between. The CDR3 is made up of 13 amino acids. As DNA, the CDR3 is TGCGCCAGCAGCTCCCAGGGGACACTTGAAGCTTTCTTT. Amino acid sequence: CASSSQGTLEAFF.